These T cell receptor beta chains were read from a single sample in a study of blood T cell repertoires in COVID-19. The table came from immunoSEQ multiplex PCR; TCRdb's copy has only in-frame clones and leaves some out. The sample records approximately 65,000 clones, roughly 91% being singletons. Sequencing was performed on peripheral blood. The receptors shown here come from a man over 45 with COVID-19, enrolled during active disease. Both conserved end residues are part of each CDR3. Each record gives: D gene, V gene, J gene, CDR3 protein. D genes are given only for firm matches.

-,TRBV19,TRBJ2-4,CASSMRRGWGDIQYF
-,TRBV4-3,TRBJ2-1,CASSQDAAGYSYNEQFF
-,TRBV11-2,TRBJ2-7,CASSLALNYEQYF
-,TRBV29-1,TRBJ1-2,CSVKGYYGYTF
TRBD2,TRBV19,TRBJ2-3,CASGGGGTDTQYF
TRBD2,TRBV2,TRBJ2-1,CASSESSGRPNEQFF
TRBD1,TRBV5-5,TRBJ1-2,CASTLTGSGGYTF
TRBD2,TRBV14,TRBJ2-2,CASSRLAGHTGELFF
-,TRBV6-5,TRBJ2-2,CASSPSGVNTGELFF
TRBD2,TRBV3-1/TRBV3-2,TRBJ2-5,CASSLTSGQETQYF
-,TRBV6-6,TRBJ2-3,CASSWTGGQYF
-,TRBV2,TRBJ2-1,CASSEARLVNEQFF
-,TRBV6-5,TRBJ1-1,CASSPGLMGAEAFF
TRBD1,TRBV25-1,TRBJ1-5,CASSRQGPNQPQHF
-,TRBV11-2,TRBJ1-5,CASSLDLAAAQPQHF
TRBD2,TRBV18,TRBJ2-2,CASSPYTGLAGAGELFF
-,TRBV12-3/TRBV12-4,TRBJ2-5,CASSLDRKRTQYF
TRBD2,TRBV6-5,TRBJ2-7,CASSILAGSSYEQYF
TRBD1,TRBV6-5,TRBJ1-2,CASSIRQGARYGYTF
-,TRBV16,TRBJ1-5,CASSQSGQGSNQPQHF
-,TRBV27,TRBJ2-7,CASSPRQGTYEQYF
TRBD2,TRBV10-2,TRBJ2-1,CASSELGGYNEQFF
-,TRBV27,TRBJ2-7,CASSLSGGWYEQYF
TRBD2,TRBV6-5,TRBJ2-7,CASSLGGTRYEQYF